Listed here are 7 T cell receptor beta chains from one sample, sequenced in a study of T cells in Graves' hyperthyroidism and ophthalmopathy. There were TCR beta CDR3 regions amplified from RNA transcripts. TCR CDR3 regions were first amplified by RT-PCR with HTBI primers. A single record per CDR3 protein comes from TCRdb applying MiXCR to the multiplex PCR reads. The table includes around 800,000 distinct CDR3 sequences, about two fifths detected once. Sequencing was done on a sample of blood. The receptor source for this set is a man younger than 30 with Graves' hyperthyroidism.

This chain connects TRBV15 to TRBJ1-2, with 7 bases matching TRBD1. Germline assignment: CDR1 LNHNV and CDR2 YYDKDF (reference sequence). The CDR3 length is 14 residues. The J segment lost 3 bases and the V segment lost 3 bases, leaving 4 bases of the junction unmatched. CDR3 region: CATSSFGTDYGYTF. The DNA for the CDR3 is TGTGCCACCAGCAGCTTTGGGACAGACTATGGCTACACCTTC.

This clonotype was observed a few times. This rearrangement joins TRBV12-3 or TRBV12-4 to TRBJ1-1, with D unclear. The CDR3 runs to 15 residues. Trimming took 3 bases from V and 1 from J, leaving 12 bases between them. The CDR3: CASSFRRGRNTEAFF. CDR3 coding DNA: TGTGCCAGCAGTTTTCGGAGAGGGAGGAACACTGAAGCTTTCTTT.

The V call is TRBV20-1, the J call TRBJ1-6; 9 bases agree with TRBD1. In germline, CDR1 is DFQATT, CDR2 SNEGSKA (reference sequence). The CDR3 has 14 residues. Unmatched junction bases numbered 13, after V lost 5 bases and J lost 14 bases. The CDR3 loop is CSAPMTGGGRSLHF. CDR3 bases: TGCAGTGCTCCTATGACAGGGGGGGGGAGGTCCCTCCACTTT.

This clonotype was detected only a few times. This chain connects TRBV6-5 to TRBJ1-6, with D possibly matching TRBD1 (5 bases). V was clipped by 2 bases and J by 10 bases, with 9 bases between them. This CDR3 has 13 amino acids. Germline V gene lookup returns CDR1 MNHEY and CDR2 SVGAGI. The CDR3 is CASSYGGRSPLHF. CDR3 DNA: TGTGCCAGCAGTTACGGGGGGAGGTCACCCCTCCACTTT.

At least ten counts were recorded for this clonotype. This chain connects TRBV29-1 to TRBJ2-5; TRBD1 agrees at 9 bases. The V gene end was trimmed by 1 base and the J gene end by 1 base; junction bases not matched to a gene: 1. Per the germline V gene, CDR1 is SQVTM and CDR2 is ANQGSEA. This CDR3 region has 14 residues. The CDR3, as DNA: TGCAGCGTTGAAGTGGACAGGGGCCAAGAGACCCAGTACTTC. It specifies CSVEVDRGQETQYF.

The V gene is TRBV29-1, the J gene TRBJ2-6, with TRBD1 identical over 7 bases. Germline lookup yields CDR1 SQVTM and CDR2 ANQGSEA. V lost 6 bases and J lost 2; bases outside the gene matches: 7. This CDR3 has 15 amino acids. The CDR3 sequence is CSVGQGTAGANVLTF. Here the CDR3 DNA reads TGCAGCGTGGGTCAGGGGACAGCTGGGGCCAACGTCCTGACTTTC. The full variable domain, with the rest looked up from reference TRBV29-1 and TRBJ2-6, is SAVISQKPSRDICQRGTSLTIQCQVDSQVTMMFWYRQQPGQSLTLIATANQGSEATYESGFVIDKFPISRPNLTFSTLTVSNMSPEDSSIYLCSVGQGTAGANVLTFGAGSRLTVL.

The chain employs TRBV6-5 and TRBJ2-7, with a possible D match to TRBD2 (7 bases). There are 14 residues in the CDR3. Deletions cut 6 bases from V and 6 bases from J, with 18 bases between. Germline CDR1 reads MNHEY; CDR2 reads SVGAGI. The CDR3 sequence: CASRLSGGVTEQYF. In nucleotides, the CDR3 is TGTGCCAGCAGGCTCTCGGGGGGCGTCACCGAGCAGTACTTC.